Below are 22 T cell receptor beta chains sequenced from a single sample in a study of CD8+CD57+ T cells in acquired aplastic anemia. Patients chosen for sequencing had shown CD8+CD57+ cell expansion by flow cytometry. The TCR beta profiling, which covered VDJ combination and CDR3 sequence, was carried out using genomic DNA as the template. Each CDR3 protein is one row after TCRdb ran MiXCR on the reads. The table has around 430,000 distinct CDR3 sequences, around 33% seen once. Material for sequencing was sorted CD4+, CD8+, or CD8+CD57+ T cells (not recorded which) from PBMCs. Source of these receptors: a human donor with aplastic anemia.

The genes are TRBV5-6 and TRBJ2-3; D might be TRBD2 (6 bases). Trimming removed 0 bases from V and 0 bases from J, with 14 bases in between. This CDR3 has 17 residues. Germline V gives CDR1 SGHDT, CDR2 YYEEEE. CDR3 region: CASSLGIAELSTDTQYF. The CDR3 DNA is TGTGCCAGCAGCTTGGGAATAGCGGAGCTTAGCACAGATACGCAGTATTTT.

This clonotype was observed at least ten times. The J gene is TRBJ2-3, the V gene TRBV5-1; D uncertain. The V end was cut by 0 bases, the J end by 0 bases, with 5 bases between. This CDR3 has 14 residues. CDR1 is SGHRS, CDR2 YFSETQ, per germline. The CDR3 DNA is TGCGCCAGCAGCTTGGGAGGTAGCACAGATACGCAGTATTTT. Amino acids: CASSLGGSTDTQYF.

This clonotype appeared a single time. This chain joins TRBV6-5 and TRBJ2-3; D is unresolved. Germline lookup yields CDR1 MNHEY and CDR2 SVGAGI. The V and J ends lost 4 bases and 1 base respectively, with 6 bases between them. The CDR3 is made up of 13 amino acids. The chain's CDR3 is CASSWAGTDTQYF. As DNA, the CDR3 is TGTGCCAGCAGTTGGGCAGGCACAGATACGCAGTATTTT.

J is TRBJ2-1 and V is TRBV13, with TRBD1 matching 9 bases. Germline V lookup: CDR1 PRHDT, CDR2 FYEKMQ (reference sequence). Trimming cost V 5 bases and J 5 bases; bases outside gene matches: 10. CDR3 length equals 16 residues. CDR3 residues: CASSIPGTGINNEQFF. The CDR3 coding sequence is TGTGCCAGCAGCATTCCCGGGACAGGGATCAACAATGAGCAGTTCTTC.

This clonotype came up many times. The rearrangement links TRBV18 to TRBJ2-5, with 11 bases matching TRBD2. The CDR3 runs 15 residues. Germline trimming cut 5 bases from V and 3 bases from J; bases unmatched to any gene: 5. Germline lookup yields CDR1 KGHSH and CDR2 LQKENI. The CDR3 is CASSSGTSGKETQYF. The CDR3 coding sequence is TGTGCCAGCTCATCCGGGACTAGCGGAAAAGAGACCCAGTACTTC. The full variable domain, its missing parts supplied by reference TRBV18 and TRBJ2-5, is NAGVMQNPRHLVRRRGQEARLRCSPMKGHSHVYWYRQLPEEGLKFMVYLQKENIIDESGMPKERFSAEFPKEGPSILRIQQVVRGDSAAYFCASSSGTSGKETQYFGPGTRLLVL.

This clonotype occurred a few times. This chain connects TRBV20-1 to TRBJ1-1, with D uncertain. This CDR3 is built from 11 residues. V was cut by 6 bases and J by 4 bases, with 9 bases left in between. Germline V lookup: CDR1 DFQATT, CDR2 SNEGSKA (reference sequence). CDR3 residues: CSASIRTEAFF. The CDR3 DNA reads TGCAGTGCCTCTATTCGCACTGAAGCTTTCTTT.

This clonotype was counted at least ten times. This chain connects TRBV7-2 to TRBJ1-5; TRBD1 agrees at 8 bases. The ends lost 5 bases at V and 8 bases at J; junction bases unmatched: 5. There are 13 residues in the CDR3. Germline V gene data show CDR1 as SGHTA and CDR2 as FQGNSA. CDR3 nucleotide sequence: TGTGCCAGCAGCCTGGACAGGGTAAAGCCCCAGCATTTT. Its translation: CASSLDRVKPQHF.

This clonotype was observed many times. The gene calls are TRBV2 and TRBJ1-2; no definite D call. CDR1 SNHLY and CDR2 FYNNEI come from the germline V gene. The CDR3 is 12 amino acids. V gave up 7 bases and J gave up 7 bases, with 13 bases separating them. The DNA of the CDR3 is TGTGCCAGCAAAATAGGGATACTTGGCTACACCTTC. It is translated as CASKIGILGYTF. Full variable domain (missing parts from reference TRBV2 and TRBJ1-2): EPEVTQTPSHQVTQMGQEVILRCVPISNHLYFYWYRQILGQKVEFLVSFYNNEISEKSEIFDDQFSVERPDGSNFTLKIRSTKLEDSAMYFCASKIGILGYTFGSGTRLTVV.

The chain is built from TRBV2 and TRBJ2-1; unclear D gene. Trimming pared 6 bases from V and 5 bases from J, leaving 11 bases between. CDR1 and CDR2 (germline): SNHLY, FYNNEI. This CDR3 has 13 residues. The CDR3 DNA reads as TGTGCCAGCAGACCGGACGGCCACAATGAGCAGTTCTTC. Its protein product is CASRPDGHNEQFF.

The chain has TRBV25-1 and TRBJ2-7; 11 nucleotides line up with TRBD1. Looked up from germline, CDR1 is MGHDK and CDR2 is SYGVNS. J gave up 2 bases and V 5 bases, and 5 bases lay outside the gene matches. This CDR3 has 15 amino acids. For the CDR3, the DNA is TGTGCCAGCAGTTCGGACAGGGGGCGCACCTACGAGCAGTACTTC. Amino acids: CASSSDRGRTYEQYF.

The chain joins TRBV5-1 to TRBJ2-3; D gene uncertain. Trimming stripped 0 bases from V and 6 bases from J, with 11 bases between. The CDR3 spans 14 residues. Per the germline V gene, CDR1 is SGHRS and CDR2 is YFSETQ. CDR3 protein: CASSLGVGSDTQYF. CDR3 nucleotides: TGCGCCAGCAGCTTGGGGGTGGGTTCGGATACGCAGTATTTT.

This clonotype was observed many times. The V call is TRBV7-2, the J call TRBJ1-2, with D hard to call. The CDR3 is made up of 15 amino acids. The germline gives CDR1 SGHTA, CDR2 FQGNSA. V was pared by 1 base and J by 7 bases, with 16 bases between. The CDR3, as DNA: TGTGCCAGCAGCTTAGAAGAGACAAGGGCCGTTGGCTACACCTTC. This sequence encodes CASSLEETRAVGYTF.

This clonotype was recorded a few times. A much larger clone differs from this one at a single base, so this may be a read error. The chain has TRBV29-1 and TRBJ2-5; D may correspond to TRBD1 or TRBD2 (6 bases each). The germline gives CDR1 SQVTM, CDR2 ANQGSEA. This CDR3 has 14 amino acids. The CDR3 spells CSVEFIGGKETKYF. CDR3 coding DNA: TGCAGCGTTGAATTTATAGGGGGGAAAGAGACCAAGTACTTC.

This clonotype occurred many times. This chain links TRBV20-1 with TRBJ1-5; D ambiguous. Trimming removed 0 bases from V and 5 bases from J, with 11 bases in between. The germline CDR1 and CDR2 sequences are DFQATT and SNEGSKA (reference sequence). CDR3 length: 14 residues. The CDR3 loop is CSARDGRFDQPQHF. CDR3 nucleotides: TGCAGTGCTAGAGACGGGAGATTCGATCAGCCCCAGCATTTT.

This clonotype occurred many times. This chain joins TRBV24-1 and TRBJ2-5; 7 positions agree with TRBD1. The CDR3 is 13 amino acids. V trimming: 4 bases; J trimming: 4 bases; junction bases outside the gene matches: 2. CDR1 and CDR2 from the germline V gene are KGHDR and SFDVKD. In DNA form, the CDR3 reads TGTGCCACCAGTGACTACAGGGGAGAGACCCAGTACTTC. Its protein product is CATSDYRGETQYF.

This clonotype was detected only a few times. CDR3: CASSSTGASYNEQFF. CDR3 DNA: TGTGCCAGCAGTTCTACGGGGGCCTCCTACAATGAGCAGTTCTTC. This chain connects TRBV6-5 to TRBJ2-1, with D perhaps being TRBD1 or TRBD2 (6 bases each). The CDR3 sequence is 15 residues long. Germline values: CDR1 MNHEY, CDR2 SVGAGI. Trimming cost V 4 bases and J 0 bases, with 10 bases left between them.

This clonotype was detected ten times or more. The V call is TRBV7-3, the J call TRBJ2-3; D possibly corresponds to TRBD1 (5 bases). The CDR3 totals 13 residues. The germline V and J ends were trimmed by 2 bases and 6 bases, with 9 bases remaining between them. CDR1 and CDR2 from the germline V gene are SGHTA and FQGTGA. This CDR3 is CASSLGPGDTQYF. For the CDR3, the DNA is TGTGCCAGCAGCTTAGGTCCAGGGGATACGCAGTATTTT.

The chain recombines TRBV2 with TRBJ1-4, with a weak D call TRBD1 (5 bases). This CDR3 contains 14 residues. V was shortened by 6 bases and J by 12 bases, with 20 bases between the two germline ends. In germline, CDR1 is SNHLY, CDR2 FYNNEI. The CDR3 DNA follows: TGTGCCAGCAGCTTAGGGGCAGGGTCGGAGGAACTGTTTTTT. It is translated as CASSLGAGSEELFF.

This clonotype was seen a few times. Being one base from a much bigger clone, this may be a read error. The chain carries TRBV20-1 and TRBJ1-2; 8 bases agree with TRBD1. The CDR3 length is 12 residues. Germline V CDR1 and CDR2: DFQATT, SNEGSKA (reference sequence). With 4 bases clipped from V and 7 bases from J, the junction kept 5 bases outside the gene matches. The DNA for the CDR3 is TGCAGTGCTAACCAGGGGGCGTGTGGCTACACCTTC. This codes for CSANQGACGYTF.

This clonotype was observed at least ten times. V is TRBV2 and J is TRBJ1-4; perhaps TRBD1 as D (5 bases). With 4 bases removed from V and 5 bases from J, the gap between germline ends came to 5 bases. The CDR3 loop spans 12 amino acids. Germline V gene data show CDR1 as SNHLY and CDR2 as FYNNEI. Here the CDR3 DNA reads TGTGCCAGCAGTGGACAGAATGAAAAACTGTTTTTT. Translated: CASSGQNEKLFF.

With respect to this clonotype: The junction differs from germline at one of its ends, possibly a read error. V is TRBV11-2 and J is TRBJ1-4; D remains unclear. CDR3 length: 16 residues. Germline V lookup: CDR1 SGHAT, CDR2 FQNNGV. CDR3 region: CAGSLLRIATNEKLFF. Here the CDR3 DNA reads TGTGCCGGCAGCTTATTGCGTATTGCAACTAATGAAAAACTGTTTTTT. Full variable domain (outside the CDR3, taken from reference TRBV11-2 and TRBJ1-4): EAGVAQSPRYKIIEKRQSVAFWCNPISGHATLYWYQQILGQGPKLLIQFQNNGVVDDSQLPKDRFSAERLKGVDSTLKIQPAKLEDSAVYLCAGSLLRIATNEKLFFGSGTQLSVL.

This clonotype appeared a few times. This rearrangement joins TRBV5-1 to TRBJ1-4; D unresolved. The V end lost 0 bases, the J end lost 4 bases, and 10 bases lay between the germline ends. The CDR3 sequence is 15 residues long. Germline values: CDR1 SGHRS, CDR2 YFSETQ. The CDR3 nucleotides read TGCGCCAGCAGCTTGGCTGGAAGGCTTAATGAAAAACTGTTTTTT. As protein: CASSLAGRLNEKLFF.